This T cell receptor beta chain was observed in a study of blood T cell repertoires in COVID-19. Study-wide background: Acute-phase and convalescent COVID-19 samples originated in the United States, Italy and Spain.

Participant age was roughly 18 to 95 years, and participants resided in 24 US areas. As handled by the study authors: Reference gene primers were amplified, and this amplification served to estimate nucleated cell counts. The table came from immunoSEQ multiplex PCR; TCRdb's copy has only in-frame clones and leaves some out. D and trimming were read from the DNA, whereas the V and J calls and clone size are those reported in that table. This sample has a few hundred thousand clones; around 84% occur once, and the top ten carry less than 8%. The CDR3 is 12 residues long. V was pared by 4 bases and J by 5 bases, with 9 bases between. From germline, CDR1 is SGHDT and CDR2 YYEEEE.

V gene TRBV5-6 combines with J gene TRBJ2-5, with D maybe TRBD1 (6 bases). Sequencing was carried out using PBMCs or T cells enriched from blood (not recorded which). This sequence was found in a woman in her thirties or forties with acute COVID-19. DNA of the CDR3: TGTGCCAGCAGCGGGGGCTGGGAGACCCAGTACTTC. This gives the protein CASSGGWETQYF.